Listed below are T cell receptor beta chains from one sample, sequenced in a study of cytomegalovirus exposure and HLA in healthy donors. Sequenced by immunoSEQ multiplex PCR; TCRdb stores in-frame clones only, minus some. The data contain about 100,000 clones, 55% to 65% of them seen just once; the ten biggest clones take up 3.5% to 4%. The sample comprised PBMCs. The source is a man aged 25 to 40 in good health and CMV-seropositive. The CDR3 runs from the conserved cysteine through the conserved F or W. Fields, in order: clone size, J gene, V gene, D gene, CDR3 protein, CDR3 DNA. D genes are given only for firm matches. Size is omitted from some rows. Given values are once, few, many or a class for expanded clones.

clone_size: -; j_call: TRBJ1-4; v_call: TRBV6-5; d_call: TRBD1; cdr3_aa: CASSYPGQGNEKLFF; cdr3_nt: TGTGCCAGCAGTTACCCGGGACAGGGGAATGAAAAACTGTTTTTT
clone_size: few; j_call: TRBJ1-2; v_call: TRBV10-3; d_call: -; cdr3_aa: CAISGGGPSSANYGYTF; cdr3_nt: TGTGCCATCAGTGGGGGGGGCCCCTCTTCTGCTAACTATGGCTACACCTTC
clone_size: -; j_call: TRBJ2-2; v_call: TRBV5-1; d_call: TRBD1; cdr3_aa: CASSLGQGASTGELFF; cdr3_nt: TGCGCCAGCAGCTTGGGGCAGGGGGCGTCCACCGGGGAGCTGTTTTTT
clone_size: -; j_call: TRBJ2-5; v_call: TRBV14; d_call: -; cdr3_aa: CASSQEPLWASDQETQYF; cdr3_nt: TGTGCCAGCAGCCAAGAACCCCTTTGGGCTAGCGACCAAGAGACCCAGTACTTC
clone_size: few; j_call: TRBJ1-2; v_call: TRBV6-1; d_call: -; cdr3_aa: CASSPLGGEGYTF; cdr3_nt: TGTGCCAGCAGTCCCCTCGGGGGGGAGGGCTACACCTTC
clone_size: -; j_call: TRBJ1-1; v_call: TRBV5-4; d_call: -; cdr3_aa: CASSLVGEGNTEAFF; cdr3_nt: TGTGCCAGCAGCTTGGTAGGGGAGGGGAACACTGAAGCTTTCTTT
clone_size: -; j_call: TRBJ2-7; v_call: TRBV5-6; d_call: TRBD2; cdr3_aa: CASSPKGRGKGEQYF; cdr3_nt: TGTGCCAGCAGCCCGAAGGGGCGGGGGAAGGGGGAGCAGTACTTC
clone_size: -; j_call: TRBJ2-7; v_call: TRBV7-2; d_call: TRBD2; cdr3_aa: CASSTHRDYIPYEQYF; cdr3_nt: TGTGCCAGCAGCACCCACCGGGACTACATCCCCTACGAGCAGTACTTC
clone_size: -; j_call: TRBJ1-2; v_call: TRBV12-2; d_call: -; cdr3_aa: CASRLGSGSYTF; cdr3_nt: TGTGCAAGTCGCTTGGGCTCGGGGAGCTACACCTTC
clone_size: -; j_call: TRBJ1-1; v_call: TRBV2; d_call: -; cdr3_aa: CASSERPGGAFF; cdr3_nt: TGTGCCAGCAGTGAACGACCTGGAGGGGCTTTCTTT
clone_size: -; j_call: TRBJ2-2; v_call: TRBV11-3; d_call: TRBD2; cdr3_aa: CASSSSGTNTGELFF; cdr3_nt: TGTGCCAGCAGCTCAAGCGGGACGAACACCGGGGAGCTGTTTTTT
clone_size: -; j_call: TRBJ2-6; v_call: TRBV27; d_call: -; cdr3_aa: CASSGPSGANVLTF; cdr3_nt: TGTGCCAGCAGTGGGCCCTCTGGGGCCAACGTCCTGACTTTC
clone_size: -; j_call: TRBJ2-6; v_call: TRBV19; d_call: TRBD1; cdr3_aa: CATGTGGFGANVLTF; cdr3_nt: TGTGCCACCGGGACAGGGGGCTTTGGGGCCAACGTCCTGACTTTC
clone_size: -; j_call: TRBJ1-6; v_call: TRBV27; d_call: -; cdr3_aa: CASSLRPGVASSPLHF; cdr3_nt: TGTGCCAGCAGTTTAAGGCCGGGGGTCGCGAGTTCACCCCTCCACTTT
clone_size: -; j_call: TRBJ1-5; v_call: TRBV4-1; d_call: -; cdr3_aa: CASSRLQGGEQPQHF; cdr3_nt: TGCGCCAGCAGCCGCCTACAAGGAGGAGAACAGCCCCAGCATTTT
clone_size: -; j_call: TRBJ1-1; v_call: TRBV6-6; d_call: -; cdr3_aa: CASAKLNTEAFF; cdr3_nt: TGTGCCAGCGCGAAATTAAACACTGAAGCTTTCTTT
clone_size: few; j_call: TRBJ2-5; v_call: TRBV5-4; d_call: TRBD1; cdr3_aa: CASSSRQGAGETQYF; cdr3_nt: TGTGCCAGCAGCAGTCGACAGGGGGCAGGGGAGACCCAGTACTTC
clone_size: -; j_call: TRBJ1-5; v_call: TRBV5-1; d_call: -; cdr3_aa: CASSPHSTLLTACNQPQHF; cdr3_nt: TGCGCCAGCAGCCCCCACTCCACCCTTCTGACAGCCTGCAATCAGCCCCAGCATTTT